Sequencing of this TCR beta chain was carried out in a study of blood T cell repertoires in COVID-19. This clone was detected once. The table came from immunoSEQ multiplex PCR; TCRdb's copy has only in-frame clones and leaves some out. The data contain roughly 500,000 clones, approximately 87% of them singletons. The ends lost 1 base at V and 2 bases at J; junction bases unmatched: 15. The CDR3 totals 19 residues. Germline V gene sequence: CDR1 ENHRY, CDR2 SYGVKD. This sequence joins TRBV10-3 and TRBJ2-7, with 9 bases that match TRBD1. The material sequenced was PBMCs or T cells enriched from blood (not recorded which). The source of this sequence is a woman in her 40s who had recovered from COVID-19. The CDR3 DNA reads as TGTGCCATCAGTGAGTTCGGGAAATTAACAGGGGGCATCGCCTACGAGCAGTACTTC. Translating gives CAISEFGKLTGGIAYEQYF.